Each of the 29 T cell receptor beta chains below was sequenced from the same sample in a study of beta chain features in type 1 diabetes. TCRB transcripts that were expressed got sequenced, as all of the isolated RNA had been reverse transcribed. Some clones are missing from TCRdb's copy, which holds only in-frame ones; the method was immunoSEQ multiplex PCR. The sample carries 160,000 or so clones, approximately 9.9% recorded once. Sequenced sample: central memory CD4+ T cells from blood. The receptors were sampled from a woman in her late teens or twenties in good health.

In its sample, this clone was seen a few times. This chain joins TRBV2 and TRBJ2-1; TRBD2 matches at 8 bases. The germline gives CDR1 SNHLY, CDR2 FYNNEI. V was clipped by 8 bases and J by 3 bases; unmatched bases: 6. This CDR3 is 14 amino acids long. CDR3 DNA sequence: TGTGCCAGCGGCCCGGGAGGGAACTACAATGAGCAGTTCTTC. Encoded protein: CASGPGGNYNEQFF.

This clone was found a few times. V usage is TRBV30 and J usage is TRBJ2-2, with TRBD1 as a possible D gene (6 bases). Per germline, CDR1 GTSNPN and CDR2 SVGIG (reference sequence). The CDR3 is made up of 14 amino acids. V was clipped by 3 bases and J by 2 bases, with 10 bases between them. As DNA, the CDR3 is TGTGCCTGGAGATTACAGGGAAACACCGGGGAGCTGTTTTTT. Protein: CAWRLQGNTGELFF.

In DNA form, the CDR3 reads TGTGCCAGCAGTCCCCGGAAAGCGGGACCCTCTTCCTACGAGCAGTACTTC. Translation: CASSPRKAGPSSYEQYF. The V gene is TRBV27, the J gene TRBJ2-7, with 7 bases that match TRBD2. The CDR3 has 17 amino acids. CDR1 and CDR2 from the germline V gene are MNHEY and SMNVEV (reference sequence). The ends lost 5 bases at V and 1 base at J; junction bases unmatched: 14.

This clone occurred a few times. The CDR3 protein is CASSPGQGRHQETQYF. The CDR3 coding sequence is TGCGCCAGCAGCCCCGGACAGGGGCGCCACCAAGAGACCCAGTACTTC. The rearrangement uses TRBV4-1 and TRBJ2-5; 9 bases fit TRBD1. The V and J ends lost 4 bases and 0 bases, in that order; junction bases with no gene match: 6. This CDR3 region has 16 residues. The germline CDR1 and CDR2 sequences are MGHRA and YSYEKL.

This chain connects TRBV5-4 to TRBJ2-3; 8 bases are shared with TRBD1. The J segment lost 1 base and the V segment lost 2 bases, leaving 6 bases of the junction unmatched. Germline loops: CDR1 SGHNT, CDR2 YYREEE (reference sequence). This CDR3 contains 16 residues. CDR3 sequence: CASSLPGGQGTDTQYF. The CDR3 DNA reads TGTGCCAGCAGCTTACCAGGGGGCCAGGGCACAGATACGCAGTATTTT.

This clone was recorded a few times. The V call is TRBV19, the J call TRBJ2-7; 9 positions agree with TRBD1. With V trimmed by 11 bases and J by 3 bases, 5 bases remained unmatched. Germline V CDR1 and CDR2: LNHDA, SQIVND (reference sequence). The CDR3 loop spans 12 amino acids. DNA of the CDR3: TGTGCCTCCCGGGACAGGGACTACGAGCAGTACTTC. It yields the protein CASRDRDYEQYF.

This clone was seen only a few times. The rearrangement joins TRBV2 to TRBJ1-6; 7 positions agree with TRBD1. The CDR3 length is 17 residues. V shed 6 bases, J shed 7 bases, and the junction held 15 bases outside the gene matches. Per the germline V gene, CDR1 is SNHLY and CDR2 is FYNNEI. Here the CDR3 DNA reads TGTGCCAGCAGCCCATCCAGCCGGACAGGTGTAAATTCACCCCTCCACTTT. Protein sequence: CASSPSSRTGVNSPLHF. Supplemented by reference TRBV2 and TRBJ1-6, the full variable domain reads EPEVTQTPSHQVTQMGQEVILRCVPISNHLYFYWYRQILGQKVEFLVSFYNNEISEKSEIFDDQFSVERPDGSNFTLKIRSTKLEDSAMYFCASSPSSRTGVNSPLHFGNGTRLTVT.

This clone was seen more than once but under ten times. The chain uses TRBV27 and TRBJ2-5; no clear D. The CDR3 totals 14 residues. V lost 5 bases to trimming and J lost 5 bases, with 15 bases between them. Germline V lookup: CDR1 MNHEY, CDR2 SMNVEV (reference sequence). For the CDR3, the DNA is TGTGCCAGCAGTCTTGCAGATCCGGGTGAGACCCAGTACTTC. Protein: CASSLADPGETQYF.

This clone was detected a few times. This sequence joins TRBV5-4 and TRBJ1-1; 9 nucleotides agree with TRBD1. Unmatched junction bases numbered 7, after V lost 4 bases and J lost 0 bases. This CDR3 region has 16 residues. Germline loops: CDR1 SGHNT, CDR2 YYREEE (reference sequence). CDR3 loop: CASSRPGTGLNTEAFF. The DNA for the CDR3 is TGTGCCAGCAGCCGTCCCGGGACAGGGTTGAACACTGAAGCTTTCTTT.

The sample holds a few counts of this clone. This chain uses TRBV7-2 with TRBJ2-5; TRBD1 matches 10 bases. CDR1 is SGHTA and CDR2 is FQGNSA in the germline V gene. The CDR3 is 14 residues long. J gave up 4 bases and V 8 bases, and 7 bases lay outside the gene matches. In nucleotides, the CDR3 is TGTGCCAGCCGGTCCCGGGACAGGGGAGAGACCCAGTACTTC. Its protein product is CASRSRDRGETQYF.

This clone was counted between two and nine times. V gene TRBV5-6 combines with J gene TRBJ1-2, with TRBD1 matching 7 bases. The CDR3 runs to 13 residues. Per the germline V gene, CDR1 is SGHDT and CDR2 is YYEEEE. Germline trimming cut 6 bases from V and 2 bases from J; bases unmatched to any gene: 4. The CDR3 sequence: CASKGQQNYGYTF. The CDR3 DNA reads as TGTGCCAGCAAGGGACAGCAAAACTATGGCTACACCTTC.

The chain links TRBV7-2 to TRBJ1-2; 9 bases fit TRBD1. This CDR3 region has 13 residues. V trimming: 4 bases; J trimming: 6 bases; junction bases outside the gene matches: 3. Germline assignment: CDR1 SGHTA and CDR2 FQGNSA. The CDR3 here is CASSSRQGDGYTF. The CDR3 region has the DNA TGTGCCAGCAGCTCCAGACAGGGGGATGGCTACACCTTC.

This clone was counted only a few times. The V gene is TRBV6-6, the J gene TRBJ1-1, with D hard to call. The V end was cut by 7 bases, the J end by 5 bases, with 11 bases between. Germline V gene sequence: CDR1 MNHNY, CDR2 SVGAGI (reference sequence). The CDR3 extends over 12 amino acids. The chain's CDR3 is CASTQAGTEAFF. Written as DNA, the CDR3 is TGTGCCAGCACCCAGGCGGGGACTGAAGCTTTCTTT.

V is TRBV10-2 and J is TRBJ2-7; no definite D call. Germline V gene lookup returns CDR1 WSHSY and CDR2 SAAADI. This CDR3 spans 15 amino acids. Trimming stripped 0 bases from V and 0 bases from J, with 9 bases between. The CDR3 sequence is CASSESRSLSYEQYF. CDR3 nucleotides: TGCGCCAGCAGTGAGTCGCGGTCTCTCTCCTACGAGCAGTACTTC.

The table lists this clone with a few counts. The rearrangement joins TRBV7-2 to TRBJ2-3, with D perhaps matching TRBD1 (5 bases). Germline V gene lookup returns CDR1 SGHTA and CDR2 FQGNSA. V shed 7 bases and J shed 2 bases, with 19 bases lying between them. The CDR3 length is 16 residues. Written as DNA, the CDR3 is TGTGCCAGCACCAAGGGGTCTAGTCGCGTCACAGATACGCAGTATTTT. Translating it yields CASTKGSSRVTDTQYF.

This clone was seen more than once but under ten times. V is TRBV6-5 and J is TRBJ2-3, with D perhaps TRBD2 (5 bases). The CDR3 sequence is 14 residues long. V was trimmed by 9 bases and J by 4 bases, leaving 17 bases between them. CDR1 and CDR2 (germline): MNHEY, SVGAGI. The CDR3 DNA reads TGTGCCAGTCGAAGGACTCTCGGGGCAGATACGCAGTATTTT. It specifies CASRRTLGADTQYF.

This clone occurred a few times. One end of the junction is discordant with germline, which a read error may explain. The rearrangement uses TRBV10-3 and TRBJ1-5, with 9 bases that match TRBD1. This CDR3 is 17 amino acids long. The germline V gene has CDR1 ENHRY and CDR2 SYGVKD. CDR3 DNA: TGTGCCAGCAGTCTTGGAGGACCGGGACAGGGTAATCAGCCCCAGCATTTT. It yields the protein CASSLGGPGQGNQPQHF.

This sequence joins TRBV30 and TRBJ1-3; D uncertain. Germline CDR1 GTSNPN, CDR2 SVGIG (reference sequence). The CDR3 runs to 13 residues. The CDR3 loop is CACTVDSGNTIYF. The DNA for the CDR3 is TGTGCTTGCACAGTTGACTCTGGAAACACCATATATTTT.

The V gene is TRBV7-2, the J gene TRBJ2-7; D perhaps matches TRBD2 (5 bases). V dropped 5 bases and J dropped 1 base, with 12 bases sitting between them. This CDR3 spans 14 amino acids. Germline V gene sequence: CDR1 SGHTA, CDR2 FQGNSA. The DNA for the CDR3 is TGTGCCAGCAGCCCTGGACTGGGATCCTACGAGCAGTACTTC. Its translation is CASSPGLGSYEQYF.

V is TRBV11-1 and J is TRBJ2-1, with 8 bases that match TRBD2. CDR1 and CDR2 (germline): SGHAT, FQDESV (reference sequence). The CDR3 loop spans 18 amino acids. V lost 1 base and J lost 3; bases outside the gene matches: 11. Written as DNA, the CDR3 is TGTGCCAGCAGCTTAGGGCGCCGGGCGGGAGGAGGCTACAATGAGCAGTTCTTC. This sequence encodes CASSLGRRAGGGYNEQFF.

The chain joins TRBV4-3 to TRBJ2-1, with TRBD2 matching 9 bases. This CDR3 contains 18 residues. Germline V CDR1 and CDR2: LGHNA, YSLEER. With 4 bases clipped from V and 7 bases from J, the junction kept 17 bases outside the gene matches. This chain's CDR3 is CASSLGGGGAISVNEQFF. The DNA for the CDR3 is TGCGCCAGCAGCCTAGGTGGCGGGGGGGCTATTTCGGTGAATGAGCAGTTCTTC.

This chain's CDR3 is CSVTGTGNKYGYTF. CDR3 sequence (DNA): TGCAGCGTTACCGGGACAGGGAATAAATATGGCTACACCTTC. The chain combines TRBV29-1 with TRBJ1-2, with 9 nucleotides matching TRBD1. V gave up 5 bases and J gave up 5 bases; unmatched junction bases: 9. The CDR3 is made up of 14 amino acids. CDR1 SQVTM and CDR2 ANQGSEA come from the germline V gene.

The CDR3 loop is CASSSGLADYNEQFF. CDR3 coding DNA: TGTGCCAGCAGCTCAGGACTAGCGGATTACAATGAGCAGTTCTTC. This chain connects TRBV11-3 to TRBJ2-1; 10 nucleotides agree with TRBD2. After removal of 4 bases from V and 4 bases from J, the junction contained 4 bases not matched to a gene. Germline loops: CDR1 SGHNT, CDR2 YENEEA. The CDR3 consists of 15 residues.

This clone was counted between two and nine times. The V and J genes are TRBV27 and TRBJ2-5; TRBD1 aligns across 12 bases. J was trimmed by 1 base and V by 2 bases; bases with no gene match: 2. Looked up from germline, CDR1 is MNHEY and CDR2 is SMNVEV (reference sequence). CDR3 length: 16 residues. The CDR3 DNA sequence: TGTGCCAGCAGTTTAGAGGGACAGGGGGCCCAAGAGACCCAGTACTTC. This translates into CASSLEGQGAQETQYF.

The rearrangement uses TRBV18 and TRBJ2-4; D is possibly TRBD1 (5 bases). Trimming took off 4 bases at V and 7 bases at J, with 14 bases between the two ends. CDR1 and CDR2 (germline): KGHSH, LQKENI. There are 14 residues in the CDR3. CDR3 sequence (DNA): TGTGCCAGCTCACGCCGGACAACACTGAACATTCAGTACTTC. Protein: CASSRRTTLNIQYF.

Only a few counts were recorded for this clone. V is TRBV28 and J is TRBJ2-7; a possible D gene is TRBD1 (6 bases). With 5 bases removed from V and 5 bases from J, the gap between germline ends came to 19 bases. The CDR3 covers 15 residues. The V gene's germline CDR1 is MDHEN and CDR2 SYDVKM. This chain's CDR3 is CASSPSTTGLHEQYF. CDR3 bases: TGTGCCAGCAGTCCGTCGACGACAGGTTTGCACGAGCAGTACTTC.

The chain combines TRBV7-2 with TRBJ2-5; weak D call: TRBD1 (6 bases). The CDR3 runs 15 residues. The V and J ends lost 3 bases and 1 base respectively, with 12 bases between them. The germline V gene encodes CDR1 SGHTA and CDR2 FQGNSA. CDR3 in DNA: TGTGCCAGCAGCTTTGGCCGGACAGCCCAAGAGACCCAGTACTTC. It translates to CASSFGRTAQETQYF.

In this sample, this clone turned up a few times. The chain uses TRBV19 and TRBJ2-1, with D hard to call. This CDR3 comprises 14 residues. Germline assignment: CDR1 LNHDA and CDR2 SQIVND (reference sequence). V shed 5 bases and J shed 0 bases, with 8 bases lying between them. Written as DNA, the CDR3 is TGTGCCAGTAGTTACCCCGGCTCCTACAATGAGCAGTTCTTC. Encoded protein: CASSYPGSYNEQFF.

This clone was recorded a few times. V usage is TRBV2 and J usage is TRBJ1-6; D is ambiguous. The germline V and J ends were trimmed by 3 bases and 9 bases, with 18 bases remaining between them. Germline CDR1 is SNHLY and CDR2 is FYNNEI. This CDR3 contains 16 residues. The CDR3 nucleotides are TGTGCCAGCAGTGACGATGGAGGTCGGCTCGTTTCACCCCTCCACTTT. This translates into CASSDDGGRLVSPLHF.